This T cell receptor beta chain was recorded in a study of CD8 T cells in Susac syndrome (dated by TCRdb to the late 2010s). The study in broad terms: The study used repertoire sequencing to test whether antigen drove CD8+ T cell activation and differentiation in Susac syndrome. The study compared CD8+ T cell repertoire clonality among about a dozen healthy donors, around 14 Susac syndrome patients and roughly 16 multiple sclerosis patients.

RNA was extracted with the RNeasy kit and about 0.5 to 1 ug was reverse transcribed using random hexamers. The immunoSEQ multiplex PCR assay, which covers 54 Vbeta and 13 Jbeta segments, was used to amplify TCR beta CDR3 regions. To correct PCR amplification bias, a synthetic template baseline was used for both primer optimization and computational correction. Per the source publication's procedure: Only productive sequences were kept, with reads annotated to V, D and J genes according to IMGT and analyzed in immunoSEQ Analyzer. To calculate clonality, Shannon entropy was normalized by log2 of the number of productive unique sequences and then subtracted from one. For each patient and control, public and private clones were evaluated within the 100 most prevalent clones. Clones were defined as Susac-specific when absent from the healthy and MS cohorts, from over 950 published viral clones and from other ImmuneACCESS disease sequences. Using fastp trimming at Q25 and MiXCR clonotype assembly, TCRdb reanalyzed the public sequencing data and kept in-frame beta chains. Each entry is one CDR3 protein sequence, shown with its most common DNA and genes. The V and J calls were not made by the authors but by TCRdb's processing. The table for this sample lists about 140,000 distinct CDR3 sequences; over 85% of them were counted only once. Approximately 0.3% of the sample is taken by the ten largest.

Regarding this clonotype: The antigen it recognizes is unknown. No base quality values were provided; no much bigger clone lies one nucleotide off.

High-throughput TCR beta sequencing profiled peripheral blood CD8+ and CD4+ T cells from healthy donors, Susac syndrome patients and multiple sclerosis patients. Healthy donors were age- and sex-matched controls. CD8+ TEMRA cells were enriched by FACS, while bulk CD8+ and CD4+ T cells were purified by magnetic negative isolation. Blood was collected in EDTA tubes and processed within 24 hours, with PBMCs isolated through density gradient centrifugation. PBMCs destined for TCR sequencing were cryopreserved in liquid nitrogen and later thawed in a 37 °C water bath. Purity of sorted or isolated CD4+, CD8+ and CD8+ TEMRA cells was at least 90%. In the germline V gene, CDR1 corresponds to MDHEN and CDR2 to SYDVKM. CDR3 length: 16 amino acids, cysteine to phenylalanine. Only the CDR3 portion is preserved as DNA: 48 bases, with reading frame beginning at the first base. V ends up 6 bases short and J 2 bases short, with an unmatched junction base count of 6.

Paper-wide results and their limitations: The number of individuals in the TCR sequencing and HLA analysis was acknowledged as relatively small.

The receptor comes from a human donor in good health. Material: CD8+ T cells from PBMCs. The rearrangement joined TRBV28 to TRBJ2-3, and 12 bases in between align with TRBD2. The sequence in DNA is TGTGCCAGCAGCAGAAGACTAGCGGGAGACACAGATACGCAGTATTTT. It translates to CASSRRLAGDTDTQYF.